This note documents a single T cell receptor (beta chain) sequence. CDR3 length: 12 residues. V lost 11 bases to trimming and J lost 8 bases, with 16 bases between them. Germline CDR1 and CDR2: LNHDA and SQIVND (reference sequence). Assay: immunoSEQ multiplex PCR; the TCRdb copy retains only in-frame clones and omits some. The sample shows over 85,000 clones, roughly 80% of them seen only once. The data were obtained in a study of control samples from healthy donors and cancer patients. The sequenced sample was PBMCs. The chain is built from TRBV19 and TRBJ1-3; D uncertain. The sequence was obtained from a man in his 70s with lung cancer. As DNA, the CDR3 is TGTGCCGTCCATTCCACCCGGGACACCATATATTTT. Its translation: CAVHSTRDTIYF. Together with reference TRBV19 and TRBJ1-3, the CDR3 gives the full variable domain: DGGITQSPKYLFRKEGQNVTLSCEQNLNHDAMYWYRQDPGQGLRLIYYSQIVNDFQKGDIAEGYSVSREKKESFPLTVTSAQKNPTAFYLCAVHSTRDTIYFGEGSWLTVV.